Each of the 2 T cell receptor beta chains below was sequenced from the same sample in a study of T cell responses to AZD1222 COVID-19 vaccine. Sequencing was performed with immunoSEQ multiplex PCR; in TCRdb, only in-frame clones are kept and a portion is missing. This table holds 150,000 to 200,000 clones, about 92% found once. The starting material was peripheral blood, obtained on day 0 of AZD1222 vaccination. The source of these receptors is an adult in good health.

The chain employs TRBV28 and TRBJ2-1, with D unresolved. Trimming removed 2 bases at V and 0 bases at J, with 8 bases between. The CDR3 spans 15 residues. Germline V gene lookup returns CDR1 MDHEN and CDR2 SYDVKM. The CDR3 sequence is CASSLTESSYNEQFF. The DNA of the CDR3 is TGTGCCAGCAGTTTAACGGAGAGCTCCTACAATGAGCAGTTCTTC.

J is TRBJ2-5 and V is TRBV7-9; the D gene is possibly TRBD1 (5 bases). The CDR3 is 15 residues long. V lost 1 base and J lost 6, with 15 bases in between. Germline V gene data show CDR1 as SEHNR and CDR2 as FQNEAQ (reference sequence). The CDR3 sequence: CASSLGGTGGQTQYF. As DNA, the CDR3 is TGTGCCAGCAGCTTAGGCGGCACAGGCGGACAGACCCAGTACTTC.